Included here is one T cell receptor (beta chain) sequence, with context. Its antigen is not yet known. Nothing much larger sits one base from this clone, and base qualities are not available. The source of the sample is a study of blood T cell repertoires in COVID-19 (dated by TCRdb to between 2020 and 2021). Background on the whole study: The collaborator samples originated in the United States, Italy and Spain and spanned the acute and convalescent phases of COVID-19. The prospective study material was composed of cDNA or gDNA derived from T cells, B-cell-depleted T cells, or PBMCs. The dataset comprised deeply sampled blood TCRbeta repertoires from subjects exposed to, actively infected with, or recovered from COVID-19. The repertoires were made available in a free public database intended to serve as a resource for research on the immune response to SARS-CoV-2. Samples were obtained from the ongoing ImmuneRACE study (first 160 participants) and from some 1,300 subjects provided by 6 global collaborators. Nearly every sample came with metadata listing a de-identified subject ID, COVID-19 status, age in years and sex. Where HLA class I and class II types were available, the types were taken from metadata supplied by the sample provider, not from assay-based typing. Paper-wide results and their limitations: Clinical and demographic metadata were provided uncurated, with the amount varying by source and participant.

TCRbeta CDR3 regions were amplified from genomic DNA by means of the immunoSEQ Assay, a bias-controlled multiplex PCR. Turning to the authors' computational methods: The number of nucleated cells in each sample was estimated by amplification of reference gene primers within the assay. To quantify the absolute abundance of each unique TCRbeta CDR3 rearrangement, sequence reads were collapsed and filtered. Productive Simpson clonality was computed per sample as the square root of Simpson's diversity index over productive rearrangements. Here the immuneACCESS table is served through TCRdb, limited to in-frame sequences with V and J called. Missing clones are a known gap in these copies; in checked studies unresolved V genes cover under half, and the rest lacks a known reason. That table is the source of V, J and clone size, and D and trimming were worked out from the DNA. The sample table records tens of thousands of clones; 88% of these occur just once. The top ten constitute around a tenth of the sample.

Collaborating institutions collected whole blood in K2EDTA tubes following their own protocols. For TCRbeta analysis, collaborators shipped samples in one of three forms: frozen whole blood, isolated PBMCs, or DNA extracted from either of those sample types. From the germline V gene, CDR1 is SGHTA and CDR2 is FQGNSA. V and J are truncated by 2 bases and 6 bases respectively, leaving an intervening sequence of 9 bases. The CDR3, from cysteine to phenylalanine, totals 13 residues. CDR3 DNA only is kept here, 39 bases in frame from base 1. The V and J segments used are TRBV7-2 and TRBJ2-3, and perhaps TRBD2 as D gene, on 6 matching bases. Sequencing used peripheral blood. This TCR came from a human donor in a cohort sampled during active COVID-19. The nucleotide sequence reads TGTGCCAGCAGCTTAACTAGCTCTGATACGCAGTATTTT. Translated, this gives CASSLTSSDTQYF.